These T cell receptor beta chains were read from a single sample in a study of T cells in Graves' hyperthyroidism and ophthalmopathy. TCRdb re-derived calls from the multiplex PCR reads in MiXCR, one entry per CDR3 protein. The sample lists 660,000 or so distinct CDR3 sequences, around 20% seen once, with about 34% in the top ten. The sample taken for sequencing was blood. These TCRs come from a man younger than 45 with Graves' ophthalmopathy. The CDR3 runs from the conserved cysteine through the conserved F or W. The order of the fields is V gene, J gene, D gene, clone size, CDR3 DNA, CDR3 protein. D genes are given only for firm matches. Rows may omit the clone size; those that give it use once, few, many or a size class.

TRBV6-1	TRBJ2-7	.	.	TGTGCCAGCAAAGGAGGCGGGCCTTCCTACGAGCAGTACTTC	CASKGGGPSYEQYF
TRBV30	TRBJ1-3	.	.	TGTGCCTGGAGTTCCCCCCTACAGGGAAACACCATATATTTT	CAWSSPLQGNTIYF
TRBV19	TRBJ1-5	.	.	TGTGCCAGTAGTATCGGCAGGGGCAGGGAGCCCCAGCATTTT	CASSIGRGREPQHF
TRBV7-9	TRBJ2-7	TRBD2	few	TGTGCCAGCAGCACAGATGGGACTAAGCCCTACGAGCAGTACTTC	CASSTDGTKPYEQYF
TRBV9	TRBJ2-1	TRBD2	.	TGTGCCAGCAGCGTAGGAGCGGGAGGGAGATCGAGCTCCTCCAATGAGCAGTTCTTC	CASSVGAGGRSSSSNEQFF
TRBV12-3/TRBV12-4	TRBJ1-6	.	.	TGTGCCAGCAAAGGGCCACAATCACCCCTCCACTTT	CASKGPQSPLHF
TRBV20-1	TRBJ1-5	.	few	TGCAGTGCTAGAGGTGGGACACTTAGCAATCAGCCCCAGCATTTT	CSARGGTLSNQPQHF
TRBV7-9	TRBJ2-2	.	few	TGTGCCAGCAGCTTTCAGGGTTGGACCGGGGAGCTGTTTTTT	CASSFQGWTGELFF
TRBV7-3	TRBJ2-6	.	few	TGTGCCAGCAGCCCAATGCGAGGGGCCAACGTCCTGACTTTC	CASSPMRGANVLTF
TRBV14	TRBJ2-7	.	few	TGTGCCAGCAGCCGGTTCGGAGTGTACGAGCAGTACTTC	CASSRFGVYEQYF
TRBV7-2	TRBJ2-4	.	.	TGTGCCAGCAGCTTATATCGAATAGGGTTCAATCTGGCCAAAAACATTCAGTACTTC	CASSLYRIGFNLAKNIQYF
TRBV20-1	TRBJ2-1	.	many	TGCAGTGCTAGAGCTACAGAGCACTACAATGAGCAGTTCTTC	CSARATEHYNEQFF
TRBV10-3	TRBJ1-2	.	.	TGTGCCATCGGACAAGCCTATGGCTACACCTTC	CAIGQAYGYTF
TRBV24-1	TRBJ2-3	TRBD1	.	TGTGCCACCAGTGACCGTTGGACAGGGGGCCAAATAGATACGCAGTATTTT	CATSDRWTGGQIDTQYF
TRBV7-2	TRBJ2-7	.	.	TGTGCCAGCACTGAGGGGGGGGGGGTATTCCCGCCTAGCTACGAGCAGTACTTC	CASTEGGGVFPPSYEQYF
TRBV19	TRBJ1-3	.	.	TGTGCCAGTAGCTTCAATCTAGGAAACACCATATATTTT	CASSFNLGNTIYF
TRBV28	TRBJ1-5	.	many	TGTGCCAGCAGTTCCTCATGGGGGGATAGCAATCAGCCCCAGCATTTT	CASSSSWGDSNQPQHF
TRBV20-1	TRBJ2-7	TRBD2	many	TGCAGTGCTAGCAAAGGGACTAGACCCTACGAGCAGTACTTC	CSASKGTRPYEQYF
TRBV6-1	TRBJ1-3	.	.	TGTGCCAGCAGTTCCCTCGGGACACCGAGAATCGGAAACACCATATATTTT	CASSSLGTPRIGNTIYF
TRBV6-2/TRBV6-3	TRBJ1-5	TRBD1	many	TGTGCCAGCAGACGGACAGGGGACAATCAGCCCCAGCATTTT	CASRRTGDNQPQHF
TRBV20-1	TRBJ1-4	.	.	TGCAGTGCTAGAGACGGTGGGGGGGTGAATGAAAAACTGTTTTTT	CSARDGGGVNEKLFF
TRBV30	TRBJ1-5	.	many	TGTGCCTGGAGTGAGGGGGGAAACCAGCCCCAGCATTTT	CAWSEGGNQPQHF
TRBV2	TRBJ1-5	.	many	TGTGCCAGCAGCCTGCGGGCGGCATATAGCAATCAGCCCCAGCATTTT	CASSLRAAYSNQPQHF